This TCR beta chain was recorded in a study of cytomegalovirus exposure and HLA in healthy donors (dated by TCRdb to between 2016 and 2019). Regarding the research as a whole: The 666 repertoires of the first cohort and the 120 validation repertoires were produced on the same platform, according to a later analysis. The study aimed to test whether signatures of past pathogen exposure could be identified by cataloging public T cell receptors. A separate validation cohort of approximately 130 different subjects was used in addition to the roughly 670-subject first cohort. To predict cytomegalovirus infection status, the study combined high-throughput TCR immunosequencing, statistical association of individual TCRs with disease status, and machine learning.

To note about this clone: No antigen is known for it. Base qualities are not recorded, but no much larger clone differs from it by a single base.

Separate from the approximately 730-subject first cohort, the validation cohort of 90 to 150 subjects was the group to which the donors belonged. The library was built by means of the immunoSEQ multiplex PCR assay. As for the original processing: To diagnose cytomegalovirus status from the catalog of TCR beta chain sequences, a statistical classification framework was built. The clones in this table, taken by TCRdb from immuneACCESS, are in-frame only. Not every clone is retained; where verified, under half of the shortfall comes from an unresolved V gene, and the cause of the rest is unknown. V and J calls and clone size are those listed in that table; D and trimming were worked out from the DNA. This sample lists about 150,000 clones; about 89% were detected once. The ten biggest clones cover over 3% of the sample. General conclusions and limits of the study: Across donors, most TCR sequences were observed very rarely, whereas some public TCRs were present in many individuals. In both the original and validation cohorts, the classifier was reported to diagnose cytomegalovirus status with high specificity and sensitivity. All 120 or so repertoires were used to score co-occurrence in the validation cohort in a later analysis, because that analysis had no HLA typing for the cohort. Three of the identified cytomegalovirus-associated TCR beta chains were confirmed in vitro to be specific for cytomegalovirus antigens. According to the authors, the approach could potentially be generalized to other disease states and immunological phenotypes. The study listed 150 to 200 TCR beta chains as associated with cytomegalovirus. In a later analysis, TCRs clustered in the first cohort were found to also tend to co-occur in the 130 or so validation repertoires, with over 90% of cluster scores above 0.

The CDR3 contains 16 residues, cysteine and phenylalanine counted. CDR3 DNA is the only sequence kept; it has 48 bases, read in frame from the first base. The sequenced material came from PBMCs. The TCR was taken from a woman between 18 and 29 years old in good health and CMV-seropositive. The rearranged segments are TRBV21-1 and TRBJ2-7; TRBD2 is the table's D call and was not checked against the DNA. TRBV21-1 is designated a pseudogene. The nucleotides are TGTGCCAGCAGCCTCCAAAAGCGGGAGGAGGCCTACGAGCAGTACTTC. Translated, it reads CASSLQKREEAYEQYF.